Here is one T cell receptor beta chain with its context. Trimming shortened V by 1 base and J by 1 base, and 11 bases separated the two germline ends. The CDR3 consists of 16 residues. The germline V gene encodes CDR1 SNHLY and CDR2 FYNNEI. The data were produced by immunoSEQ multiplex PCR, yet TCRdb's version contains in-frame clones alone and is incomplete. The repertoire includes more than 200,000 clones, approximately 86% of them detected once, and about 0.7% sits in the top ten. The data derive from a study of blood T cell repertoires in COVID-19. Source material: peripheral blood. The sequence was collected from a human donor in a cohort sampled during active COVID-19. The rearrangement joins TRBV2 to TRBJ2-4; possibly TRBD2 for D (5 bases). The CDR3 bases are TGTGCCAGCAGTGAAGTTGGGAGCTGGGCCAAAAACATTCAGTACTTC. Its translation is CASSEVGSWAKNIQYF. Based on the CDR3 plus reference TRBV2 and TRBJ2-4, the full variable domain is EPEVTQTPSHQVTQMGQEVILRCVPISNHLYFYWYRQILGQKVEFLVSFYNNEISEKSEIFDDQFSVERPDGSNFTLKIRSTKLEDSAMYFCASSEVGSWAKNIQYFGAGTRLSVL.